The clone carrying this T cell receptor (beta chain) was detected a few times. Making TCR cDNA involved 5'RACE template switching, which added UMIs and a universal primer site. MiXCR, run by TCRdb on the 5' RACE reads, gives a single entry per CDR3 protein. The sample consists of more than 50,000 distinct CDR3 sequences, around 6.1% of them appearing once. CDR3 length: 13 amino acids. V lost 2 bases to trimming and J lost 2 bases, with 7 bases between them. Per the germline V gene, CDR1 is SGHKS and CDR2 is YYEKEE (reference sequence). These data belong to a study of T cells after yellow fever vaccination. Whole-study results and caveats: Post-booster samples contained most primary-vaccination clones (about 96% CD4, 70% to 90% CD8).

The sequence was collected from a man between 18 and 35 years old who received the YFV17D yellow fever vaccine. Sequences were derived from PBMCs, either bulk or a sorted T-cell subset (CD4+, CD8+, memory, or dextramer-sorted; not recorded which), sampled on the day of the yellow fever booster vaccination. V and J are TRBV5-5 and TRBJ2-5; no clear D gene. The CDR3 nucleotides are TGTGCCAGCAGCTTTAACTCACAAGAGACCCAGTACTTC. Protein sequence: CASSFNSQETQYF.